The rows below give T cell receptor beta chains drawn from one sample of a study of vaccination and CD4 T cells after COVID-19. TCRdb reprocessed the PCR reads with MiXCR, giving one entry per CDR3 protein. The table includes roughly 18,000 distinct CDR3 sequences, about 45% detected once. Antigens for these TCRs are unknown. The sample consisted of CD4+ T cells from blood, cultured in vitro, taken after SARS-CoV-2 vaccination. The receptors come from a human donor who had recovered from COVID-19. Both conserved end residues are part of each CDR3. A D gene is named only where the DNA matches it firmly. Where a row states a size, it is once, few, many or the class of an expanded clone; other rows omit it.

abundance,j_gene,d_gene,v_gene,CDR3nt,CDR3aa
few,TRBJ1-2,NA,TRBV24-1,TGTGCCACCAGTGATCGATATGACAGTGGCGGCTACACCTTC,CATSDRYDSGGYTF
NA,TRBJ2-7,TRBD1,TRBV23-1,TGCCCGACTGCCGGGACAGGGCACCACGAGCAGTACTTC,CPTAGTGHHEQYF
NA,TRBJ2-1,TRBD2,TRBV6-2/TRBV6-3,TGTGCCAGCAGTTACGGGACTAGCCGATCCAATGAGCAGTTCTTC,CASSYGTSRSNEQFF
few,TRBJ1-5,TRBD1,TRBV20-1,TGCAGTGCTCAGGGGGGGTTTGGCAATCAGCCCCAGCATTTT,CSAQGGFGNQPQHF
NA,TRBJ1-2,TRBD1,TRBV27,TGTGCCAGCAGCCGAAGCCAGCAGGGGGCCGTCTATGGCTACACCTTC,CASSRSQQGAVYGYTF
few,TRBJ2-3,TRBD1,TRBV20-1,TGCAGCGGAGCAGGGGGTACAGATACGCAGTATTTT,CSGAGGTDTQYF
few,TRBJ1-2,NA,TRBV4-2,TGTGCCAGCAGCCAAGATCGGTCCGGTGGCTATGGCTACACCTTC,CASSQDRSGGYGYTF
NA,TRBJ2-5,NA,TRBV5-4,TGTGCCAGCAGCCCTAATGGAGAGACCCAGTACTTC,CASSPNGETQYF
NA,TRBJ1-2,TRBD1,TRBV6-2/TRBV6-3,TGTGCCAGCAGTTACAACGGACAGGGATCAACGACCTTC,CASSYNGQGSTTF
once,TRBJ2-3,NA,TRBV11-2,TGTGCCAGCAGCTTTACTAGGGAAACAGATACGCAGTATTTT,CASSFTRETDTQYF
NA,TRBJ2-3,NA,TRBV5-4,TGTGCCAGCAGCCCGGCCAGGGGGGCAGATACGCAGTATTTT,CASSPARGADTQYF
once,TRBJ1-5,NA,TRBV12-3/TRBV12-4,TGTGCCAGCAGCTCAGGGATCGTTCAGCCCCAGCATTTT,CASSSGIVQPQHF
NA,TRBJ1-1,NA,TRBV28,TGTGCCAGCAGGGGAAGTGTAGGGAAAGACACTGAAGCTTTCTTT,CASRGSVGKDTEAFF
NA,TRBJ2-2,NA,TRBV19,TGTGCCAGTAGTATTAGCAGGAACACCGGGGAGCTGTTTTTT,CASSISRNTGELFF
NA,TRBJ1-5,NA,TRBV4-2,TGTGCCAGCAGCCAAAATGGCGACAATCAGCCCCAGCATTTT,CASSQNGDNQPQHF
few,TRBJ2-7,NA,TRBV7-9,TGTGCCAGCAGCGACCACTCCTACGAGCAGTACTTC,CASSDHSYEQYF
NA,TRBJ2-5,NA,TRBV6-2/TRBV6-3,TGTGCCAGCAGTTACCTGGGCAGGGTACAAGAGACCCAGTACTTC,CASSYLGRVQETQYF
NA,TRBJ1-6,NA,TRBV5-1,TGCGCCAGCAGCTTGGTTCCGGGTGGTTCACCCCTCCACTTT,CASSLVPGGSPLHF
NA,TRBJ2-7,TRBD1,TRBV20-1,TGCAGTGCTCCCCCGGGACAGGGGAGAGGCGAGCAGTACTTC,CSAPPGQGRGEQYF
few,TRBJ1-6,TRBD1,TRBV6-1,TGTGCCAGCAGTGAAGCGTTCGGACAGGGGAGGTCACCCCTCCACTTT,CASSEAFGQGRSPLHF
NA,TRBJ2-1,NA,TRBV20-1,TGCAGTGCCCGGGGGGCCAGCTCCTACAATGAGCAGTTCTTC,CSARGASSYNEQFF
few,TRBJ2-7,NA,TRBV6-1,TGTGCCAGCAAATTTCGGCAAGCTTACTACGAGCAGTACTTC,CASKFRQAYYEQYF
NA,TRBJ2-1,NA,TRBV20-1,TGCAGTGCAAGCGGACAGTCCTACAATGAGCAGTTCTTC,CSASGQSYNEQFF
NA,TRBJ2-7,NA,TRBV7-9,TGTGCCAGCAGCTTAGTGGTTGGAGTGGAGAAGGTCAACGAGCAGTACTTC,CASSLVVGVEKVNEQYF
NA,TRBJ1-4,NA,TRBV20-1,TGCAGTGCCTGGAGGCAAAAACTGTTTTTT,CSAWRQKLFF
NA,TRBJ1-3,NA,TRBV7-6,TGTGCCAGCAGCTTAGATCAGGATCCCTCTGGAAACACCATATATTTT,CASSLDQDPSGNTIYF
NA,TRBJ2-5,NA,TRBV10-3,TGTGCCATCAGTGAGGCAAGCCGGGACGCGCAAGAGACCCAGTACTTC,CAISEASRDAQETQYF
NA,TRBJ2-5,NA,TRBV6-5,TGTGCCAGCAGTTACTCGATTGTTTCACGGGAGACCCAGTACTTC,CASSYSIVSRETQYF
NA,TRBJ2-7,NA,TRBV7-2,TGTGCCAGCAGCTTAGAACGGGCCTACGAGCAGTACTTC,CASSLERAYEQYF
NA,TRBJ2-3,NA,TRBV9,TGTGCCAGCAGCGTCGGACAGAGCACAGATACGCAGTATTTT,CASSVGQSTDTQYF
medium-sized,TRBJ1-1,NA,TRBV27,TGTGCCAGCAGTTCCGGGGTGAACACTGAAGCTTTCTTT,CASSSGVNTEAFF
NA,TRBJ2-6,NA,TRBV7-3,TGTGCCAGCAGCTTATTAAGCTCCTCTGGGGCCAACGTCCTGACTTTC,CASSLLSSSGANVLTF
NA,TRBJ1-2,NA,TRBV6-1,TGTGCCAGCAGTGAGGGGGGAGGGAGGTCCTACACCTTC,CASSEGGGRSYTF
NA,TRBJ2-1,TRBD1,TRBV20-1,TGCAGTGCTAGAGATGCGGACAGGGTCAATGAGCAGTTCTTC,CSARDADRVNEQFF
once,TRBJ1-1,NA,TRBV12-3/TRBV12-4,TGTGCCAGCAGTCCGAACACTGAAGCTTTCTTT,CASSPNTEAFF
NA,TRBJ2-7,NA,TRBV6-2/TRBV6-3,TGTGCCAGCAGTTACGATCCGGACCACTACGAGCAGTACTTC,CASSYDPDHYEQYF
NA,TRBJ1-6,NA,TRBV9,TGTGCCAGCAGCGCGGCCGGGACATATTCACCCCTCCACTTT,CASSAAGTYSPLHF
few,TRBJ2-3,NA,TRBV20-1,TGCAGTGCCCAACGGATAGCAGATACGCAGTATTTT,CSAQRIADTQYF
NA,TRBJ1-2,NA,TRBV7-9,TGTGCCAGCAGCCTCGGACGGACAATCGATGGCTACACCTTC,CASSLGRTIDGYTF
few,TRBJ2-7,TRBD1,TRBV7-2,TGTGCCAGCAGCACCCGACAGGGACCCGGCGAGCAGTACTTC,CASSTRQGPGEQYF
few,TRBJ2-7,TRBD1,TRBV2,TGTGCCAGCAGAAGTACAGGGGATAAGGGCAACGAGCAGTACTTC,CASRSTGDKGNEQYF
few,TRBJ2-7,NA,TRBV7-2,TGTGCCAGCAGCTTAATGAGTAGTGGGTACGAGCAGTACTTC,CASSLMSSGYEQYF
NA,TRBJ2-3,TRBD2,TRBV7-2,TGTGCCAGCAGTAAGGGAGGCGGGAGAGGGGCAGATACGCAGTATTTT,CASSKGGGRGADTQYF
medium-sized,TRBJ2-5,NA,TRBV7-9,TGTGCCAGCAGCTTAGAGTTATCAGTCCAAGAGACCCAGTACTTC,CASSLELSVQETQYF
NA,TRBJ2-5,NA,TRBV6-1,TGTGCCAACAGCCCCCGACCGATTAACTGGGGAGAGACCCAGTACTTC,CANSPRPINWGETQYF
NA,TRBJ2-3,NA,TRBV7-2,TGTGCCAGCAGCTTATGGAGTAATTCAGATACGCAGTATTTT,CASSLWSNSDTQYF
once,TRBJ2-7,NA,TRBV20-1,TGCAGTGCAACTGGGACCGCCTACGAGCAGTACTTC,CSATGTAYEQYF